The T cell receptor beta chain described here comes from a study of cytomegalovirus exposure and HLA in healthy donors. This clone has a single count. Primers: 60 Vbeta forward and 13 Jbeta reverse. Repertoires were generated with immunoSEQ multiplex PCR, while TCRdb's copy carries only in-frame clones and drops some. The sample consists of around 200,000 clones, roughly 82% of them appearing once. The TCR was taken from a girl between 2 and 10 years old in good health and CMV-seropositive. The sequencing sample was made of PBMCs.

CDR3 sequence: CASRNTSYGYTF. CDR3 bases: TGTGCCAGCAGGAACACATCCTATGGCTACACCTTC. The J gene is TRBJ1-2, the V gene TRBV6-5; D is undetermined. Trimming shortened V by 6 bases and J by 4 bases, and 9 bases separated the two germline ends. CDR1 and CDR2 (germline): MNHEY, SVGAGI. The CDR3 has 12 amino acids.